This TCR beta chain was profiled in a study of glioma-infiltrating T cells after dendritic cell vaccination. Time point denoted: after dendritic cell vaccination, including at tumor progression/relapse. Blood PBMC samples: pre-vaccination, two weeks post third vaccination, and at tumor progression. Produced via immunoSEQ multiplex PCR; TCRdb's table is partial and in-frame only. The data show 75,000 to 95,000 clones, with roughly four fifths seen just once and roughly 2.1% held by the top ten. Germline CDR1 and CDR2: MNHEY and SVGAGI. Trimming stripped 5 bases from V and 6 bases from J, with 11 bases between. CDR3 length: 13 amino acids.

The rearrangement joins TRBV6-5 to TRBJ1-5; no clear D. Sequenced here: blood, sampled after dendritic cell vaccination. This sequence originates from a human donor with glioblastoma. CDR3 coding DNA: TGTGCCAGCAGTATCGTGGGAGGTCAGCCCCAGCATTTT. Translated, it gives CASSIVGGQPQHF.